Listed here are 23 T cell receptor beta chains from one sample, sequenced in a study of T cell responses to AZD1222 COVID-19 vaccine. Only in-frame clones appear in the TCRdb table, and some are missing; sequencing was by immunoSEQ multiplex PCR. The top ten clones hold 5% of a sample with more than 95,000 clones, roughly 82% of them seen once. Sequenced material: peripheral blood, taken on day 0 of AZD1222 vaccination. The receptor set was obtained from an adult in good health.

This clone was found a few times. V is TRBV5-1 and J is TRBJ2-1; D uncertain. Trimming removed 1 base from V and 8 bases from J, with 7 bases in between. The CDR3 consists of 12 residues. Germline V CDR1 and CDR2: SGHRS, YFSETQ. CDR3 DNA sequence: TGCGCCAGCAGCTTGATTGACGATGAGCAGTTCTTC. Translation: CASSLIDDEQFF. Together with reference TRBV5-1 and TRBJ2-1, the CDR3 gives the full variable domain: KAGVTQTPRYLIKTRGQQVTLSCSPISGHRSVSWYQQTPGQGLQFLFEYFSETQRNKGNFPGRFSGRQFSNSRSEMNVSTLELGDSALYLCASSLIDDEQFFGPGTRLTVL.

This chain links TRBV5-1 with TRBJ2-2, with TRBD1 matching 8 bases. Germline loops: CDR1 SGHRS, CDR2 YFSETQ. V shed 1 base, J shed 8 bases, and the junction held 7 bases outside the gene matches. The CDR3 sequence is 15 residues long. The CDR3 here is CASSLYVRQGGELFF. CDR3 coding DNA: TGCGCCAGCAGCTTGTATGTCCGACAGGGGGGGGAGCTGTTTTTT.

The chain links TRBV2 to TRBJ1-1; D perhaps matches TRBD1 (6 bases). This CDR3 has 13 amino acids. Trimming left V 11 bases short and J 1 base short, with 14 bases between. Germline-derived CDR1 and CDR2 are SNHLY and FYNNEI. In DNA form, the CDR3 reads TGTGCCCTCCTGAGGGGGGCGAACACTGAAGCTTTCTTT. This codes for CALLRGANTEAFF.

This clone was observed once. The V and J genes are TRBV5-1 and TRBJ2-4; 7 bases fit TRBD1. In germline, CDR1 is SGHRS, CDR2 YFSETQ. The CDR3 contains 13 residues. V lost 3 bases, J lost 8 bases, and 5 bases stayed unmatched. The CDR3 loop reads CASSSIQGHIQYF. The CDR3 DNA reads TGCGCCAGCAGCTCGATACAGGGGCACATTCAGTACTTC.

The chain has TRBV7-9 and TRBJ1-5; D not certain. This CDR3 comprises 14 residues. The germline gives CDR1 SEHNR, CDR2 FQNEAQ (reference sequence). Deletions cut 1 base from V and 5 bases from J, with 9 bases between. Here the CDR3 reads CASSLGPADQPQHF. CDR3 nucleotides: TGTGCCAGCAGCTTAGGGCCAGCTGATCAGCCCCAGCATTTT.

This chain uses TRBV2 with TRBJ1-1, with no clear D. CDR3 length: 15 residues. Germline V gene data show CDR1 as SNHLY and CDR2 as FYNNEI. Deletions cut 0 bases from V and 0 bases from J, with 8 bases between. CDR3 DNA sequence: TGTGCCAGCAGTGAAGCGTCTGTGATGAACACTGAAGCTTTCTTT. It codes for CASSEASVMNTEAFF.

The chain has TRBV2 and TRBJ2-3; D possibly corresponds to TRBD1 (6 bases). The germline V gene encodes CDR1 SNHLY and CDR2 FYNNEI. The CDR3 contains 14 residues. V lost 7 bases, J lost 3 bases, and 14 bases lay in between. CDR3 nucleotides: TGTGCCAGCAAGAGTAGGGGGAATACAGATACGCAGTATTTT. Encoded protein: CASKSRGNTDTQYF.

The CDR3 spells CASSEAQGFYEQYF. DNA for the CDR3: TGTGCCAGCAGTGAAGCCCAGGGTTTCTACGAGCAGTACTTC. The chain is built from TRBV6-1 and TRBJ2-7; tentative D call: TRBD1 (5 bases). Between the trimmed V and J ends, which lost 0 bases and 3 bases, there was a span of 9 bases. The CDR3 runs to 14 residues. Germline loops: CDR1 MNHNS, CDR2 SASEGT.

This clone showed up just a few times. CDR3 DNA sequence: TGTGCCAGCAGCGCGAGAGGGCGACAGACGGATGAAAAACTGTTTTTT. It yields the protein CASSARGRQTDEKLFF. The V and J genes are TRBV9 and TRBJ1-4; TRBD1 might be the D (5 bases). CDR1 is SGDLS and CDR2 is YYNGEE in the germline V gene. The CDR3 spans 16 residues. Trimming removed 3 bases at V and 6 bases at J, with 18 bases between.

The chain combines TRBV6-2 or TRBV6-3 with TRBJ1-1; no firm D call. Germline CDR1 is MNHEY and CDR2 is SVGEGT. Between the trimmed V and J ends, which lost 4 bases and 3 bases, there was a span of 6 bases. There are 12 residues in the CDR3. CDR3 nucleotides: TGTGCCAGCAGTTGGGCCCACACTGAAGCTTTCTTT. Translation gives CASSWAHTEAFF.

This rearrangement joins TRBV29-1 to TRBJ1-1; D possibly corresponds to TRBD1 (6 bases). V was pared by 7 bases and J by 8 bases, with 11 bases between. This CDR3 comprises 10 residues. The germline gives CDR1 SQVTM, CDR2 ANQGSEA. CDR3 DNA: TGCAGCGCCGGGACAAACGAAGCTTTCTTT. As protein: CSAGTNEAFF.

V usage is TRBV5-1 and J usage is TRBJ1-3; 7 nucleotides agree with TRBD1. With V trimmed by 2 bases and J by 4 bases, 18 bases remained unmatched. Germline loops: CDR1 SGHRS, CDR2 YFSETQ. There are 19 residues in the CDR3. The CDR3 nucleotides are TGCGCCAGCAGCTTAAGGCCCACGACAGGGTTTAAAGGAGGAAACACCATATATTTT. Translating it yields CASSLRPTTGFKGGNTIYF.

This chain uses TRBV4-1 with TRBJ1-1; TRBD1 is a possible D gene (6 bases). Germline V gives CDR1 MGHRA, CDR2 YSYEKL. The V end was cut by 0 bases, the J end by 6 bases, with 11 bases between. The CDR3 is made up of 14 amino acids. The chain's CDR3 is CASSQDSRGPEAFF. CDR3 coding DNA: TGCGCCAGCAGCCAAGATTCCAGGGGCCCTGAAGCTTTCTTT.

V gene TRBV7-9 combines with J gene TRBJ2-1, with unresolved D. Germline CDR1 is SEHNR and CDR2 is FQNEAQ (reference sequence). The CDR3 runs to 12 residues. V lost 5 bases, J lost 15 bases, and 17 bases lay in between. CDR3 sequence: CASSRSPDGPFF. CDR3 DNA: TGTGCCAGCAGCCGCTCTCCGGACGGACCGTTCTTC.

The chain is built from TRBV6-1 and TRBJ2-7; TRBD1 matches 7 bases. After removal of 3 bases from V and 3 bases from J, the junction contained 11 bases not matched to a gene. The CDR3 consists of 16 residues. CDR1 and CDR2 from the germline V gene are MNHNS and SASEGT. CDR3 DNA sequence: TGTGCCAGCAGTGAGCACTGGGACAGATATATCTACGAGCAGTACTTC. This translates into CASSEHWDRYIYEQYF.

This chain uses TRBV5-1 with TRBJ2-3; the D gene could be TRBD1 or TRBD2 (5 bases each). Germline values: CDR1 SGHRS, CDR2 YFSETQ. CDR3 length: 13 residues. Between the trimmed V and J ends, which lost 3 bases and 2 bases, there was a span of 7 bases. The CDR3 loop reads CASSSGATDTQYF. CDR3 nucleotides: TGCGCCAGCAGCTCCGGGGCCACAGATACGCAGTATTTT.

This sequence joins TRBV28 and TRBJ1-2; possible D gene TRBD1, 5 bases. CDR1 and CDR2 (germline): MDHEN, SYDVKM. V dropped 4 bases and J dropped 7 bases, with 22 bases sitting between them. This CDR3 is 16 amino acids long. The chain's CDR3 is CASSSTIEGMRTGYTF. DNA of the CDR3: TGTGCCAGCAGTTCGACAATAGAGGGGATGAGGACTGGCTACACCTTC.

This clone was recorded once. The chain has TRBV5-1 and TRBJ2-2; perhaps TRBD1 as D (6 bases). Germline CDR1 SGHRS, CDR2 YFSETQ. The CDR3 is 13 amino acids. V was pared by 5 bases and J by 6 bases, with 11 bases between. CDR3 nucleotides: TGCGCCAGCAGTAACCAGGGGTCCGGGGAGCTGTTTTTT. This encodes CASSNQGSGELFF.

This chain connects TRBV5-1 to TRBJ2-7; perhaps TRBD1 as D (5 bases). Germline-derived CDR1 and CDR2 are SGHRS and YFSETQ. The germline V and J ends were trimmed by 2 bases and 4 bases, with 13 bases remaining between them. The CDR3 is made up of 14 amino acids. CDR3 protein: CASSFGRGSYEQYF. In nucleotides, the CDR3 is TGCGCCAGCAGCTTCGGAAGGGGATCATACGAGCAGTACTTC.

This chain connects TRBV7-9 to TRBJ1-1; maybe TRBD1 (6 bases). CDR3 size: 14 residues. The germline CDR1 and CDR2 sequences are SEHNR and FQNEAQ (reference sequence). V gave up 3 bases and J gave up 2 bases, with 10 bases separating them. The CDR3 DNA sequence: TGTGCCAGCAGCTTGGACAGAGGTAACACTGAAGCTTTCTTT. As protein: CASSLDRGNTEAFF.

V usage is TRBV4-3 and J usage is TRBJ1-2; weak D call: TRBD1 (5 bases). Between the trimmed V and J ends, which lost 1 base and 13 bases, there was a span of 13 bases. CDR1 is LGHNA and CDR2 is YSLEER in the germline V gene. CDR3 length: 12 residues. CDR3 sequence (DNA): TGCGCCAGCAGCCAAGTGGCAGGGATAGCCACCTTC. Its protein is CASSQVAGIATF.

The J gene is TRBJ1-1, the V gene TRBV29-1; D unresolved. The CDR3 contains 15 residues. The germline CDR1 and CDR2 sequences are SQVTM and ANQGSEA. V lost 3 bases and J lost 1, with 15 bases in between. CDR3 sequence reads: CSVDQSGGENTEAFF. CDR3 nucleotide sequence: TGCAGCGTTGACCAGAGTGGCGGGGAGAACACTGAAGCTTTCTTT.

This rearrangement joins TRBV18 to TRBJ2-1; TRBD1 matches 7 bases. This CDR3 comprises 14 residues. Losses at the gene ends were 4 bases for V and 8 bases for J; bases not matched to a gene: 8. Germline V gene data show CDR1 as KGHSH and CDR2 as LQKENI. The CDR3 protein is CASSRTGVRDEQFF. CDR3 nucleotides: TGTGCCAGCTCACGGACAGGAGTTCGGGATGAGCAGTTCTTC.